What follows are 24 T cell receptor beta chains derived from one specimen sequenced in a study of OX40 agonist ivuxolimab in advanced cancers. The data were produced by immunoSEQ multiplex PCR, yet TCRdb's version contains in-frame clones alone and is incomplete. The repertoire holds 70,000 to 75,000 clones, with 85% to 90% as singletons. The material sequenced was CD4+ or CD8+ T cells sorted from blood, taken in a trial of the OX40 agonist ivuxolimab. Receptors were obtained from an adult with an advanced solid tumor such as melanoma, head and neck, liver or kidney cancer.

The chain joins TRBV7-2 to TRBJ2-7, with D unclear. The CDR3 is 11 residues long. Germline values: CDR1 SGHTA, CDR2 FQGNSA. V lost 4 bases and J 10 bases, leaving 11 bases between the germline ends. The CDR3 loop reads CASSSDGPQYF. Written as DNA, the CDR3 is TGTGCCAGCAGCTCGGACGGGCCTCAGTACTTC.

V and J are TRBV9 and TRBJ1-2, with 12 bases fitting TRBD1. Trimming took 2 bases from V and 3 from J; bases not matched to a gene: 5. CDR3 size: 16 residues. Per germline, CDR1 SGDLS and CDR2 YYNGEE. The CDR3 DNA sequence: TGTGCCAGCAGCGTGGGACAGGGGGCACCGTACTATGGCTACACCTTC. It yields the protein CASSVGQGAPYYGYTF.

The chain combines TRBV9 with TRBJ1-2; D not certain. The germline V gene encodes CDR1 SGDLS and CDR2 YYNGEE. The CDR3 spans 15 residues. Deletions cut 2 bases from V and 3 bases from J, with 14 bases between. The CDR3 nucleotides are TGTGCCAGCAGCGTTCGTGGTCAGGCAGACTATGGCTACACCTTC. Translated, it gives CASSVRGQADYGYTF.

The chain carries TRBV5-4 and TRBJ2-7; a possible D gene is TRBD1 (5 bases). Germline assignment: CDR1 SGHNT and CDR2 YYREEE (reference sequence). V lost 4 bases to trimming and J lost 2 bases, with 19 bases between them. The CDR3 length is 16 residues. CDR3 nucleotide sequence: TGTGCCAGCAGCCAAGGCGTCTTGTCAGGGACCTACGAGCAGTACTTC. Amino acid sequence: CASSQGVLSGTYEQYF.

Remarks on this clone: One end of the junction fails to match germline, which may point to a read error. The gene calls are TRBV6-1 and TRBJ2-1, with D tentatively TRBD2 (7 bases). Germline V gene sequence: CDR1 MNHNS, CDR2 SASEGT. This CDR3 is built from 17 residues. CDR3 nucleotide sequence: TGTGCCAGCAGTGAAAGGGGGGGGATAGTATCCTTCAATGAGCAGTTCTTC. Its translation is CASSERGGIVSFNEQFF.

The chain is built from TRBV12-5 and TRBJ2-5; 9 bases are a match to TRBD2. The CDR3 spans 15 residues. Germline CDR1 is LGHNT and CDR2 is FRNRAP. Germline trimming cut 2 bases from V and 4 bases from J; bases unmatched to any gene: 5. CDR3 nucleotide sequence: TGTGCTAGTGGTTTGACTAGCGGGTTAGGAGAGACCCAGTACTTC. Its translation is CASGLTSGLGETQYF.

V gene TRBV2 combines with J gene TRBJ2-7; D call uncertain. Germline lookup yields CDR1 SNHLY and CDR2 FYNNEI. The V gene lost 7 bases and the J gene lost 0 bases, with 16 bases spanning the gap. CDR3 size: 15 residues. In nucleotides, the CDR3 is TGTGCCAGCATGGCCCAAGGTACGATCTCCTACGAGCAGTACTTC. This translates into CASMAQGTISYEQYF. Variable domain in full (rest from reference TRBV2 and TRBJ2-7): EPEVTQTPSHQVTQMGQEVILRCVPISNHLYFYWYRQILGQKVEFLVSFYNNEISEKSEIFDDQFSVERPDGSNFTLKIRSTKLEDSAMYFCASMAQGTISYEQYFGPGTRLTVT.

The chain employs TRBV9 and TRBJ2-7; D gene ambiguous. Per germline, CDR1 SGDLS and CDR2 YYNGEE. Trimming cost V 0 bases and J 6 bases, with 10 bases left between them. The CDR3 is made up of 13 amino acids. The CDR3 bases are TGTGCCAGCAGCGTAGAGCAAGCTGGCGAGCAGTACTTC. As protein: CASSVEQAGEQYF.

The chain couples TRBV18 to TRBJ1-2, with 7 bases that match TRBD1. Per germline, CDR1 KGHSH and CDR2 LQKENI. The V gene end was trimmed by 3 bases and the J gene end by 8 bases; junction bases not matched to a gene: 12. The length of the CDR3 is 15 residues. This chain's CDR3 is CASSPRGGNREGYTF. CDR3 bases: TGTGCCAGCTCACCTAGAGGGGGCAATCGGGAAGGCTACACCTTC. Variable domain in full (rest from reference TRBV18 and TRBJ1-2): NAGVMQNPRHLVRRRGQEARLRCSPMKGHSHVYWYRQLPEEGLKFMVYLQKENIIDESGMPKERFSAEFPKEGPSILRIQQVVRGDSAAYFCASSPRGGNREGYTFGSGTRLTVV.

The V gene is TRBV18, the J gene TRBJ2-5; the D is unclear. The assigned J gene may be wrong: the sequence end matches TRBJ2-7 better. CDR3 size: 12 residues. Germline assignment: CDR1 KGHSH and CDR2 LQKENI. The CDR3 nucleotides read TGTGCCAGCTCACCACGGGTTTACGAGCAGTACTTC. This translates into CASSPRVYEQYF.

The chain uses TRBV7-2 and TRBJ1-3; the match to TRBD1 covers 9 bases. This CDR3 is 16 amino acids long. Germline assignment: CDR1 SGHTA and CDR2 FQGNSA. The V gene end was trimmed by 5 bases and the J gene end by 3 bases; junction bases not matched to a gene: 8. This CDR3 reads CASSATGGSVGNTIYF. The DNA of the CDR3 is TGTGCCAGCAGCGCGACAGGGGGATCAGTTGGAAACACCATATATTTT.

The chain carries TRBV5-4 and TRBJ2-1; 10 bases agree with TRBD2. Trimming at V came to 4 bases and at J to 2 bases, leaving 6 bases not matched to a gene. From germline, CDR1 is SGHNT and CDR2 YYREEE (reference sequence). The CDR3 spans 16 residues. This chain's CDR3 is CASSGASGRTYNEQFF. The CDR3 DNA is TGTGCCAGCAGCGGAGCTAGCGGGAGAACCTACAATGAGCAGTTCTTC. The variable domain in full, with the rest retrieved from reference TRBV5-4 and TRBJ2-1, is ETGVTQSPTHLIKTRGQQVTLRCSSQSGHNTVSWYQQALGQGPQFIFQYYREEENGRGNFPPRFSGLQFPNYSSELNVNALELDDSALYLCASSGASGRTYNEQFFGPGTRLTVL.

This CDR3 reads CASSTRTGDYGYTF. CDR3 sequence (DNA): TGTGCCAGTAGTACCCGGACAGGGGACTATGGCTACACCTTC. The V and J genes are TRBV19 and TRBJ1-2, with 9 bases matching TRBD1. CDR1 LNHDA and CDR2 SQIVND come from the germline V gene (reference sequence). The CDR3 extends over 14 amino acids. After removal of 4 bases from V and 3 bases from J, the junction contained 3 bases not matched to a gene.

The CDR3 DNA reads as TGTGCCAGCAGGCTTAACAGGGTTGGCTACACCTTC. This gives the protein CASRLNRVGYTF. The chain couples TRBV14 to TRBJ1-2; maybe TRBD1 (6 bases). Between the trimmed V and J ends, which lost 6 bases and 7 bases, there was a span of 12 bases. The CDR3 is 12 amino acids. Germline V CDR1 and CDR2: SGHDN, FVKESK.

This sequence joins TRBV5-6 and TRBJ2-7; perhaps TRBD2 as D (6 bases). Germline values: CDR1 SGHDT, CDR2 YYEEEE. This CDR3 is built from 17 residues. V shed 1 base and J shed 2 bases, with 19 bases lying between them. CDR3 region: CASSLRFGGRRTYEQYF. For the CDR3, the DNA is TGTGCCAGCAGCTTGAGATTTGGTGGGAGGCGAACCTACGAGCAGTACTTC.

The chain employs TRBV19 and TRBJ2-3; a possible D gene is TRBD2 (5 bases). The V gene's germline CDR1 is LNHDA and CDR2 SQIVND (reference sequence). The CDR3 length is 14 residues. The V gene lost 6 bases and the J gene lost 2 bases, with 12 bases spanning the gap. CDR3: CASRDGGPTDTQYF. The CDR3 nucleotides read TGTGCCAGTAGGGATGGCGGGCCCACAGATACGCAGTATTTT.

With respect to this clone: One junction end disagrees with the germline gene, perhaps due to a read error. This rearrangement joins TRBV5-1 to TRBJ1-1; D not certain. CDR3 length: 13 residues. Germline V gene lookup returns CDR1 SGHRS and CDR2 YFSETQ. In DNA, the CDR3 is TGTGCCAGCAGCTGGTTCGTCAACACTGAAGCTTTCTTT. It codes for CASSWFVNTEAFF.

The chain's CDR3 is CASSEESDTQYF. For the CDR3, the DNA is TGTGCCAGCAGTGAAGAGTCAGATACGCAGTATTTT. The chain employs TRBV2 and TRBJ2-3; D is uncertain. Germline values: CDR1 SNHLY, CDR2 FYNNEI. The CDR3 contains 12 residues. V lost 1 base, J lost 4 bases, and 3 bases lay in between.

The V call is TRBV30, the J call TRBJ1-5, with a weak D call TRBD1 (6 bases). The CDR3 contains 15 residues. Trimming pared 0 bases from V and 3 bases from J, leaving 12 bases between. Germline V gives CDR1 GTSNPN, CDR2 SVGIG (reference sequence). The CDR3 sequence: CAWSVGTGNNQPQHF. The CDR3, as DNA: TGTGCCTGGAGTGTAGGAACAGGGAACAATCAGCCCCAGCATTTT.

V is TRBV18 and J is TRBJ1-1; TRBD1 agrees at 8 bases. The junction had 3 bases not matched to a gene; V was cut back by 0 bases and J by 0 bases. This CDR3 is 16 amino acids long. CDR1 is KGHSH and CDR2 is LQKENI in the germline V gene. The CDR3 sequence: CASSPPSTGVNTEAFF. CDR3 DNA sequence: TGTGCCAGCTCACCACCTTCGACAGGGGTGAACACTGAAGCTTTCTTT. The whole variable domain, remainder taken from reference TRBV18 and TRBJ1-1, is NAGVMQNPRHLVRRRGQEARLRCSPMKGHSHVYWYRQLPEEGLKFMVYLQKENIIDESGMPKERFSAEFPKEGPSILRIQQVVRGDSAAYFCASSPPSTGVNTEAFFGQGTRLTVV.

The V and J genes are TRBV19 and TRBJ2-2; a possible D gene is TRBD1 (5 bases). Trimming removed 0 bases from V and 2 bases from J, with 7 bases in between. CDR3 size: 15 residues. Germline V gives CDR1 LNHDA, CDR2 SQIVND (reference sequence). CDR3 loop: CASSIDRGNTGELFF. The CDR3 region has the DNA TGTGCCAGTAGTATAGATAGGGGAAACACCGGGGAGCTGTTTTTT. Full variable domain (rest looked up from reference TRBV19 and TRBJ2-2): DGGITQSPKYLFRKEGQNVTLSCEQNLNHDAMYWYRQDPGQGLRLIYYSQIVNDFQKGDIAEGYSVSREKKESFPLTVTSAQKNPTAFYLCASSIDRGNTGELFFGEGSRLTVL.

The chain combines TRBV7-7 with TRBJ2-1; D uncertain. Germline CDR1 reads SSHAT; CDR2 reads FNYEAQ (reference sequence). The CDR3 totals 14 residues. V gave up 5 bases and J gave up 3 bases, with 11 bases separating them. CDR3 amino acids: CASSPRHGYNEQFF. DNA of the CDR3: TGTGCCAGCAGCCCTAGACACGGCTACAATGAGCAGTTCTTC. Full variable domain (remainder filled in from reference TRBV7-7 and TRBJ2-1): GAGVSQSPRYKVTKRGQDVTLRCDPISSHATLYWYQQALGQGPEFLTYFNYEAQPDKSGLPSDRFSAERPEGSISTLTIQRTEQRDSAMYRCASSPRHGYNEQFFGPGTRLTVL.

This chain uses TRBV11-3 with TRBJ2-1; 12 positions agree with TRBD2. Germline V gene lookup returns CDR1 SGHNT and CDR2 YENEEA. Trimming at V came to 3 bases and at J to 4 bases, leaving 4 bases not matched to a gene. This CDR3 contains 16 residues. CDR3 coding DNA: TGTGCCAGCAGCTTCTCGGGGACTAGCGGGTACAATGAGCAGTTCTTC. Translation gives CASSFSGTSGYNEQFF.

V is TRBV11-2 and J is TRBJ2-2; the match to TRBD2 covers 7 bases. Unmatched junction bases numbered 9, after V lost 5 bases and J lost 6 bases. CDR1 is SGHAT and CDR2 is FQNNGV in the germline V gene. The length of the CDR3 is 15 residues. This CDR3 is CASSRGGSLAGELFF. The CDR3 nucleotides read TGTGCCAGCAGCAGAGGCGGGAGTCTCGCCGGGGAGCTGTTTTTT.